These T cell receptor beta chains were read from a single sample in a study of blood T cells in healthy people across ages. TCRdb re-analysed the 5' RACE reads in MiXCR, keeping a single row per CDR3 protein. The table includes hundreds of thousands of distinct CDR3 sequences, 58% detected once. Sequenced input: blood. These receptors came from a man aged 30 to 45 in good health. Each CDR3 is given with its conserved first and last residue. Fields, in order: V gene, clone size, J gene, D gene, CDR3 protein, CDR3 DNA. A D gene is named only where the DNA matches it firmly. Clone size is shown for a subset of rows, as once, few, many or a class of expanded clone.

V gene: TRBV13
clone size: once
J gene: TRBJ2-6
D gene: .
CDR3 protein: CASRGSYSSRASSGANVLTF
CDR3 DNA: TGTGCCAGCAGGGGTTCGTATTCTTCTCGGGCTAGCTCTGGGGCCAACGTCCTGACTTTC

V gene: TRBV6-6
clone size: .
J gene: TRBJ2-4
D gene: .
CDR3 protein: CASRDGNIQYF
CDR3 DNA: TGTGCCAGCAGGGACGGTAACATTCAGTACTTC

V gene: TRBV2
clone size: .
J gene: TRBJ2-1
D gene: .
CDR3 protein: CASGHPSGNEQFF
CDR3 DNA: TGTGCCAGCGGCCACCCTTCGGGGAATGAGCAGTTCTTC

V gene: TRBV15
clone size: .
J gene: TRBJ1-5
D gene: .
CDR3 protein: CATSRGRMNQPQHF
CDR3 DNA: TGTGCCACCAGCAGAGGACGGATGAATCAGCCCCAGCATTTT

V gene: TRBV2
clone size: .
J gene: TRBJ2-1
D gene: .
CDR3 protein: CASSEQGFYNEQFF
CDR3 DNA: TGTGCCAGCAGTGAACAGGGGTTTTACAATGAGCAGTTCTTC

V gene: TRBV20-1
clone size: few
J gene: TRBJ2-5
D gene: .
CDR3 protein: CSANYFTPGIIETQYF
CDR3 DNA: TGCAGTGCCAACTACTTTACCCCGGGAATAATAGAGACCCAGTACTTC

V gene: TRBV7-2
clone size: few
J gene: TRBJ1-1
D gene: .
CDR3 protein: CASSPEQVQAFF
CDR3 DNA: TGTGCCAGCAGCCCGGAACAGGTACAAGCTTTCTTT

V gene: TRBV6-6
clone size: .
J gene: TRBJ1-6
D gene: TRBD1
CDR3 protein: CASSQGDGTPLHF
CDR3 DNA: TGTGCCAGCAGCCAGGGGGATGGGACACCCCTCCACTTT

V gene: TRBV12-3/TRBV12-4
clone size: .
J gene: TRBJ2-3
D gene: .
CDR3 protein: CASSLAAGTTDTQYF
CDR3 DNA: TGTGCCAGCAGTTTAGCGGCGGGGACCACGGATACGCAGTATTTT

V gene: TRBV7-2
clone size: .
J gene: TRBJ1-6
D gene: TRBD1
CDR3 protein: CASSATGGPYNSPLHF
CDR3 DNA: TGTGCCAGCAGCGCAACAGGGGGACCCTATAATTCACCCCTCCACTTT

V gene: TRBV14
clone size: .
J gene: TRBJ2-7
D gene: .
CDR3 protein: CASSPQNRLQYF
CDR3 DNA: TGTGCCAGCAGCCCCCAAAACAGATTACAGTACTTC

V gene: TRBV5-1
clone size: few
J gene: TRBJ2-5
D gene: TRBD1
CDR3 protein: CASMTGNEETQYF
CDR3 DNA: TGCGCCAGCATGACAGGGAATGAAGAGACCCAGTACTTC

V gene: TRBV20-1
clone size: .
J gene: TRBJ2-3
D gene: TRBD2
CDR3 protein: CSARGGLAGTDTQYF
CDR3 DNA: TGCAGTGCTAGAGGGGGCCTAGCGGGCACAGATACGCAGTATTTT